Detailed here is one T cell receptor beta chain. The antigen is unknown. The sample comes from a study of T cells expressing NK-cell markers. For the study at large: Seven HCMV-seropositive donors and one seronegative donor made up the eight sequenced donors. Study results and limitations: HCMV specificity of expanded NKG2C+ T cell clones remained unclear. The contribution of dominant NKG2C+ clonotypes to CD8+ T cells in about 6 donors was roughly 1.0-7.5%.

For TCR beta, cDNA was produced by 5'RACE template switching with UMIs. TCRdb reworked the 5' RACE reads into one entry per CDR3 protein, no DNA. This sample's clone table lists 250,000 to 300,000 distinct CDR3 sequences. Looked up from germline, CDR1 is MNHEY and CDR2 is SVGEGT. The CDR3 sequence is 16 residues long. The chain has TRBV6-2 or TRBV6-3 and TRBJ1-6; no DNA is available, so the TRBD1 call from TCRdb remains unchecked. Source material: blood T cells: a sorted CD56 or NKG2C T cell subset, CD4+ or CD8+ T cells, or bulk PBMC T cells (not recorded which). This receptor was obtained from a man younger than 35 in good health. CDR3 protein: CATIRDASSYNSPLHF.